Below are 18 T cell receptor beta chains sequenced from a single sample in a study of blood T cell repertoires in COVID-19. Profiling relied on immunoSEQ multiplex PCR, and the TCRdb table lists in-frame clones only, not all of them. Of tens of thousands of clones in the sample, around nine tenths were seen once. Material: peripheral blood. The origin of the receptors is a woman aged 60 to 75 with acute or convalescent COVID-19.

The count of this clone is one. The chain couples TRBV28 to TRBJ2-7, with D possibly matching TRBD2 (6 bases). Germline assignment: CDR1 MDHEN and CDR2 SYDVKM. V lost 7 bases to trimming and J lost 2 bases, with 21 bases between them. The CDR3 is 16 amino acids. This CDR3 is CASTPSGGIGPYEQYF. The CDR3 coding sequence is TGTGCCAGCACCCCGTCTGGAGGGATAGGGCCCTACGAGCAGTACTTC.

Remarks on this clone: The sample has other DNA sequences that encode this CDR3 too. The V gene is TRBV28, the J gene TRBJ1-1; no firm D call. The germline V gene has CDR1 MDHEN and CDR2 SYDVKM. The CDR3 has 13 residues. The V end was cut by 6 bases, the J end by 0 bases, with 8 bases between. This chain's CDR3 is CASSPSLNTEAFF. The CDR3 DNA reads as TGTGCCAGCAGCCCGAGTTTGAACACTGAAGCTTTCTTT. The variable domain in full, with the rest retrieved from reference TRBV28 and TRBJ1-1, is DVKVTQSSRYLVKRTGEKVFLECVQDMDHENMFWYRQDPGLGLRLIYFSYDVKMKEKGDIPEGYSVSREKKERFSLILESASTNQTSMYLCASSPSLNTEAFFGQGTRLTVV.

V is TRBV9 and J is TRBJ2-3; 11 positions match TRBD2. The CDR3 has 16 amino acids. Germline V gene lookup returns CDR1 SGDLS and CDR2 YYNGEE. The J segment lost 2 bases and the V segment lost 4 bases, leaving 6 bases of the junction unmatched. CDR3 loop: CASSLTTSGATDTQYF. The CDR3 bases are TGTGCCAGCAGCCTAACGACTAGCGGGGCCACAGATACGCAGTATTTT.

This clone has only one observation. V is TRBV2 and J is TRBJ2-3; TRBD1 matches 7 bases. From germline, CDR1 is SNHLY and CDR2 FYNNEI. This CDR3 is built from 14 residues. V was clipped by 3 bases and J by 9 bases; unmatched bases: 9. The CDR3 coding sequence is TGTGCCAGCAGTGACAGCTCAGGGGGTAAGACGCAGTATTTT. Amino acid sequence: CASSDSSGGKTQYF.

The chain recombines TRBV7-2 with TRBJ2-2, with D possibly TRBD1 on 6 matching bases. This CDR3 is 17 amino acids long. Germline assignment: CDR1 SGHTA and CDR2 FQGNSA. Trimming shortened V by 2 bases and J by 6 bases, and 19 bases separated the two germline ends. CDR3 coding DNA: TGTGCCAGCAGCTTACGGCGGACAGAAAGGACCGCCGGGGAGCTGTTTTTT. Its protein product is CASSLRRTERTAGELFF.

The rearrangement joins TRBV4-1 to TRBJ2-5; 12 bases line up with TRBD1. Per the germline V gene, CDR1 is MGHRA and CDR2 is YSYEKL. After removal of 0 bases from V and 5 bases from J, the junction contained 7 bases not matched to a gene. The CDR3 loop spans 17 amino acids. DNA of the CDR3: TGCGCCAGCAGCCAAGATAGGGGGACAGGGGGCGGGGAGACCCAGTACTTC. It specifies CASSQDRGTGGGETQYF.

The chain joins TRBV11-3 to TRBJ2-1; 7 bases map to TRBD2. CDR1 is SGHNT, CDR2 YENEEA, per germline. The CDR3 spans 14 residues. J gave up 6 bases and V 4 bases, and 6 bases lay outside the gene matches. The CDR3 DNA reads as TGTGCCAGCAGCTCCCGAGCGGGACCCAATGAGCAGTTCTTC. Its translation: CASSSRAGPNEQFF. Looking up the rest from reference TRBV11-3 and TRBJ2-1 gives the full variable domain: EAGVVQSPRYKIIEKKQPVAFWCNPISGHNTLYWYLQNLGQGPELLIRYENEEAVDDSQLPKDRFSAERLKGVDSTLKIQPAELGDSAVYLCASSSRAGPNEQFFGPGTRLTVL.

The table lists this clone with a count of one. This rearrangement joins TRBV27 to TRBJ2-3; tentatively, D is TRBD2 (5 bases). Trimming removed 2 bases from V and 0 bases from J, with 12 bases in between. This CDR3 has 16 amino acids. The germline V gene encodes CDR1 MNHEY and CDR2 SMNVEV (reference sequence). The CDR3: CASSLVRVTSTDTQYF. As DNA, the CDR3 is TGTGCCAGCAGTTTAGTGAGGGTAACTAGCACAGATACGCAGTATTTT.

The rearrangement links TRBV4-3 to TRBJ1-2; a weak D match, TRBD1 (6 bases). Germline lookup yields CDR1 LGHNA and CDR2 YSLEER. V dropped 0 bases and J dropped 4 bases, with 18 bases sitting between them. This CDR3 has 17 residues. CDR3 amino acids: CASSQDRGGPSIYGYTF. The DNA for the CDR3 is TGCGCCAGCAGCCAAGATCGGGGGGGGCCATCGATCTATGGCTACACCTTC.

The chain combines TRBV9 with TRBJ2-7, with 10 bases identical to TRBD1. The CDR3 contains 15 residues. After removal of 3 bases from V and 1 base from J, the junction contained 4 bases not matched to a gene. Germline CDR1 reads SGDLS; CDR2 reads YYNGEE. The CDR3: CASSATGGASYEQYF. DNA of the CDR3: TGTGCCAGCAGCGCGACAGGGGGCGCATCCTACGAGCAGTACTTC.

This chain joins TRBV9 and TRBJ1-1; D might be TRBD1 (5 bases). Germline V CDR1 and CDR2: SGDLS, YYNGEE. V lost 2 bases and J 6 bases, leaving 20 bases between the germline ends. This CDR3 is built from 16 residues. The CDR3 is CASSVLGEGGAAEAFF. The CDR3 DNA reads TGTGCCAGCAGCGTCTTGGGGGAGGGCGGGGCCGCTGAAGCTTTCTTT.

The chain uses TRBV2 and TRBJ1-1, with unresolved D. This CDR3 is built from 13 residues. Germline V gene sequence: CDR1 SNHLY, CDR2 FYNNEI. V dropped 7 bases and J dropped 1 base, with 10 bases sitting between them. The CDR3 here is CASKRQWNTEAFF. CDR3 nucleotide sequence: TGTGCCAGCAAGCGGCAGTGGAACACTGAAGCTTTCTTT.

V and J are TRBV7-9 and TRBJ1-6; a possible D gene is TRBD1 (5 bases). CDR1 SEHNR and CDR2 FQNEAQ come from the germline V gene (reference sequence). This CDR3 has 12 residues. Trimming left V 5 bases short and J 10 bases short, with 9 bases between. The CDR3 loop reads CASSLEGSPLHF. The CDR3 nucleotides read TGTGCCAGCAGCCTGGAGGGGTCACCCCTCCACTTT.

This clone has only one observation. This chain links TRBV28 with TRBJ2-6, with 9 bases fitting TRBD1. The CDR3 has 20 amino acids. CDR1 is MDHEN and CDR2 is SYDVKM in the germline V gene. With 6 bases clipped from V and 0 bases from J, the junction kept 15 bases outside the gene matches. The CDR3 reads CASRSRYSGQGTSGANVLTF. The CDR3 nucleotides read TGTGCCAGCAGGAGCAGATACTCGGGACAGGGAACCTCTGGGGCCAACGTCCTGACTTTC.

The rearrangement links TRBV2 to TRBJ2-3, with 15 bases matching TRBD2. Unmatched junction bases numbered 6, after V lost 5 bases and J lost 3 bases. Germline V gene lookup returns CDR1 SNHLY and CDR2 FYNNEI. The CDR3 contains 17 residues. CDR3 sequence reads: CASSQGLAGGWTDTQYF. CDR3 sequence (DNA): TGTGCCAGCAGTCAAGGACTAGCGGGGGGGTGGACAGATACGCAGTATTTT.

The chain joins TRBV28 to TRBJ2-1; D perhaps matches TRBD1 (6 bases). Per germline, CDR1 MDHEN and CDR2 SYDVKM. The CDR3 is 15 amino acids. Trimming removed 3 bases from V and 6 bases from J, with 15 bases in between. DNA of the CDR3: TGTGCCAGCAGTTTCACGACAGGTTTTGGCAATGAGCAGTTCTTC. This translates into CASSFTTGFGNEQFF.

The rearrangement uses TRBV7-2 and TRBJ2-1; 9 nucleotides match TRBD2. J lost 13 bases, V lost 4 bases, and 8 bases had no gene match. Germline V gives CDR1 SGHTA, CDR2 FQGNSA. This CDR3 has 13 residues. The CDR3 bases are TGTGCCAGCAGCTCAAGACTAGCGGAGACTCAGTTCTTC. The encoded protein is CASSSRLAETQFF. The full variable domain, with the rest looked up from reference TRBV7-2 and TRBJ2-1, is GAGVSQSPSNKVTEKGKDVELRCDPISGHTALYWYRQSLGQGLEFLIYFQGNSAPDKSGLPSDRFSAERTGGSVSTLTIQRTQQEDSAVYLCASSSRLAETQFFGPGTRLTVL.

This chain connects TRBV24-1 to TRBJ1-2; D is possibly TRBD1 (6 bases). Per germline, CDR1 KGHDR and CDR2 SFDVKD. The CDR3 sequence is 13 residues long. Trimming shortened V by 6 bases and J by 7 bases, and 14 bases separated the two germline ends. The chain's CDR3 is CATSSRGAGGYTF. The DNA for the CDR3 is TGTGCCACCAGTAGCAGGGGCGCGGGTGGCTACACCTTC.